The T cell receptor beta chain described here comes from a study of shared clonotypes between healthy human individuals. Several immunoSEQ 96-well plates shared each subset's DNA, each plate a replicate. The method was immunoSEQ multiplex PCR; TCRdb's version includes in-frame clones alone and lacks a portion of them. Of fewer than 1 million clones listed, about 96% are singletons. CDR1 and CDR2 (germline): LGHNA, YSLEER. CDR3 size: 14 residues. Unmatched junction bases numbered 0, after V lost 0 bases and J lost 5 bases. Terminally differentiated effector memory CD45RA+ cells were excluded by CCR7 positive selection of CD45RO-negative cells.

The chain carries TRBV4-3 and TRBJ1-5, with TRBD1 matching over 8 bases. This sequence was found in a man in his thirties or forties in good health. Sequencing input: naive CD8+ T cells sorted from blood. CDR3 loop: CASSQDRGHQPQHF. Here the CDR3 DNA reads TGCGCCAGCAGCCAAGACAGGGGGCATCAGCCCCAGCATTTT.